These 23 T cell receptor beta chains came from one sample sequenced in a study of cytomegalovirus exposure and HLA in healthy donors. A multiplex PCR was run with 60 Vbeta primers and 13 Jbeta primers. Method: immunoSEQ multiplex PCR; TCRdb's copy keeps in-frame clones and lacks some. Among about 140,000 clones listed, around 79% were seen once. Sequenced sample: PBMCs. The receptor set was obtained from a male donor in good health and CMV-seronegative.

This chain links TRBV27 with TRBJ1-5; 9 bases agree with TRBD1. The junction had 5 bases not matched to a gene; V was cut back by 6 bases and J by 2 bases. The CDR3 has 15 amino acids. Germline CDR1 and CDR2: MNHEY and SMNVEV (reference sequence). DNA for the CDR3: TGTGCCAGCAGGCCGGGACAGGGTGGCAATCAGCCCCAGCATTTT. This gives the protein CASRPGQGGNQPQHF.

This rearrangement joins TRBV5-3 to TRBJ2-5; 11 positions match TRBD2. TRBV5-3 is an open reading frame, and its role is uncertain. This CDR3 has 18 amino acids. V shed 0 bases and J 5 bases; nucleotides not matched to a gene: 12. The CDR3 DNA reads as TGTGCCAGAAGCTTGGAACTAGCGGGGGTTAGGGGTAAGGAGACCCAGTACTTC. Its protein is CARSLELAGVRGKETQYF.

This sequence joins TRBV11-2 and TRBJ2-5; 13 bases match TRBD2. J lost 0 bases, V lost 4 bases, and 8 bases had no gene match. The CDR3 spans 18 residues. In germline, CDR1 is SGHAT, CDR2 FQNNGV. CDR3 bases: TGTGCCAGCAGCTCCGGACTAGCGGGGGCCTGGTACCAAGAGACCCAGTACTTC. Protein product: CASSSGLAGAWYQETQYF. Combining the CDR3 with reference TRBV11-2 and TRBJ2-5 gives the whole variable domain EAGVAQSPRYKIIEKRQSVAFWCNPISGHATLYWYQQILGQGPKLLIQFQNNGVVDDSQLPKDRFSAERLKGVDSTLKIQPAKLEDSAVYLCASSSGLAGAWYQETQYFGPGTRLLVL.

This clone came up a few times. The genes are TRBV7-3 and TRBJ1-5; D is possibly TRBD1 (5 bases). The V and J ends lost 8 bases and 5 bases respectively, with 16 bases between them. CDR1 is SGHTA, CDR2 FQGTGA, per germline. CDR3 length: 14 amino acids. The CDR3 sequence: CASSRGGGDQPQHF. CDR3 nucleotides: TGTGCCAGCTCGCGGGGGGGTGGGGATCAGCCCCAGCATTTT.

The count of this clone is one. The chain links TRBV9 to TRBJ1-1; D may be TRBD1 (6 bases). The CDR3 has 15 residues. V was cut by 1 base and J by 2 bases, with 12 bases left in between. The germline CDR1 and CDR2 sequences are SGDLS and YYNGEE. Here the CDR3 reads CASSVSDRTNTEAFF. CDR3 in DNA: TGTGCCAGCAGCGTATCAGACAGGACAAACACTGAAGCTTTCTTT.

This clone was seen a single time. This chain links TRBV19 with TRBJ1-4; TRBD1 matches at 8 bases. V lost 0 bases, J lost 10 bases, and 4 bases stayed unmatched. Germline lookup yields CDR1 LNHDA and CDR2 SQIVND (reference sequence). This CDR3 comprises 14 residues. The CDR3 bases are TGTGCCAGTAGTATAGACAGGGGGCGCGGAAAACTGTTTTTT. Encoded protein: CASSIDRGRGKLFF.

This clone came up once. The chain uses TRBV9 and TRBJ2-1; a possible D gene is TRBD2 (6 bases). V shed 1 base and J shed 6 bases, with 14 bases lying between them. The CDR3 loop spans 15 amino acids. Germline values: CDR1 SGDLS, CDR2 YYNGEE. CDR3 protein: CASSVNWGLLNEQFF. The CDR3 bases are TGTGCCAGCAGCGTAAATTGGGGACTCCTCAATGAGCAGTTCTTC.

This clone has only a few counts. The J gene is TRBJ2-2, the V gene TRBV6-5; weak D call: TRBD2 (6 bases). The germline V gene has CDR1 MNHEY and CDR2 SVGAGI. Trimming pared 5 bases from V and 6 bases from J, leaving 13 bases between. The CDR3 is 14 amino acids. For the CDR3, the DNA is TGTGCCAGCAGTCGCGGAGGGGTTGCCGGGGAGCTGTTTTTT. Encoded protein: CASSRGGVAGELFF.

The chain employs TRBV2 and TRBJ2-2; a weak D match, TRBD1 (6 bases). V lost 4 bases, J lost 4 bases, and 13 bases lay in between. CDR3 length: 15 amino acids. Germline assignment: CDR1 SNHLY and CDR2 FYNNEI. The CDR3 DNA reads TGTGCCAGCAGTGGTCAGGGGTTGGCCACCGGGGAGCTGTTTTTT. Translation gives CASSGQGLATGELFF.

V gene TRBV9 combines with J gene TRBJ1-2; D gene uncertain. From germline, CDR1 is SGDLS and CDR2 YYNGEE. There are 12 residues in the CDR3. The V end lost 3 bases, the J end lost 6 bases, and 9 bases lay between the germline ends. CDR3 nucleotide sequence: TGTGCCAGCAGCGGTTTCAGGAATGGCTACACCTTC. Translating it yields CASSGFRNGYTF.

This clone has just one count. This chain joins TRBV20-1 and TRBJ2-3, with D uncertain. Trimming cost V 0 bases and J 6 bases, with 4 bases left between them. From germline, CDR1 is DFQATT and CDR2 SNEGSKA (reference sequence). This CDR3 comprises 11 residues. DNA for the CDR3: TGCAGTGCTAGAGATTATGATACGCAGTATTTT. Translating it yields CSARDYDTQYF.

The V and J genes are TRBV30 and TRBJ2-2; D perhaps matches TRBD1 (5 bases). CDR3 length: 13 amino acids. Germline assignment: CDR1 GTSNPN and CDR2 SVGIG (reference sequence). V lost 5 bases and J lost 7, with 14 bases in between. The DNA of the CDR3 is TGTGCCTGGTATACAGGCGGTATCGGGGAGCTGTTTTTT. This codes for CAWYTGGIGELFF.

This clone was seen a few times. The chain joins TRBV7-9 to TRBJ2-1; perhaps TRBD2 as D (5 bases). V was trimmed by 5 bases and J by 3 bases, leaving 11 bases between them. This CDR3 spans 14 amino acids. Germline V gene sequence: CDR1 SEHNR, CDR2 FQNEAQ (reference sequence). In DNA, the CDR3 is TGTGCCAGCAGCAAAGAAGGAGGCTACAATGAGCAGTTCTTC. Translated: CASSKEGGYNEQFF.

The rearrangement uses TRBV25-1 and TRBJ2-2; possibly TRBD2 for D (5 bases). The CDR3 covers 13 residues. V was pared by 2 bases and J by 7 bases, with 8 bases between. Germline CDR1 and CDR2: MGHDK and SYGVNS. The CDR3, as DNA: TGTGCCAGCAGTGAACTAGCTTTCGGGGAGCTGTTTTTT. Protein product: CASSELAFGELFF.

V and J are TRBV2 and TRBJ2-7; TRBD2 matches 11 bases. The CDR3 is 15 residues long. Per germline, CDR1 SNHLY and CDR2 FYNNEI. The V and J ends lost 7 bases and 6 bases, in that order; junction bases with no gene match: 11. CDR3: CASTSLLAGGGEQYF. The CDR3 coding sequence is TGTGCCAGCACTAGTCTCCTAGCGGGAGGTGGCGAGCAGTACTTC.

V gene TRBV10-1 combines with J gene TRBJ2-7; 8 bases agree with TRBD1. Germline V gives CDR1 WNHNN, CDR2 SYGVQD (reference sequence). The CDR3 contains 13 residues. With 3 bases clipped from V and 6 bases from J, the junction kept 4 bases outside the gene matches. The CDR3, as DNA: TGCGCCAGCAGTGAAACCGACAGGGGCGAGCAGTACTTC. As protein: CASSETDRGEQYF.

The chain links TRBV4-2 to TRBJ2-1; the D gene is possibly TRBD1 (6 bases). Trimming took off 4 bases at V and 7 bases at J, with 14 bases between the two ends. The V gene's germline CDR1 is LGHNA and CDR2 YNFKEQ. The CDR3 is 14 amino acids. DNA of the CDR3: TGTGCCAGCAGCCGAGATGATAGGGGGAATGAGCAGTTCTTC. Its translation is CASSRDDRGNEQFF.

This clone was detected only a few times. This chain connects TRBV9 to TRBJ2-1, with TRBD2 as a possible D gene (6 bases). Germline V gives CDR1 SGDLS, CDR2 YYNGEE. With 4 bases removed from V and 0 bases from J, the gap between germline ends came to 32 bases. The CDR3 loop spans 22 amino acids. The CDR3 sequence: CASSQNKGLGGRFESSYNEQFF. The CDR3 nucleotides read TGTGCCAGCAGCCAAAACAAGGGATTGGGAGGACGGTTCGAGAGCTCCTACAATGAGCAGTTCTTC. Drawing the rest from reference TRBV9 and TRBJ2-1, the complete variable domain is DSGVTQTPKHLITATGQRVTLRCSPRSGDLSVYWYQQSLDQGLQFLIQYYNGEERAKGNILERFSAQQFPDLHSELNLSSLELGDSALYFCASSQNKGLGGRFESSYNEQFFGPGTRLTVL.

CDR3 loop: CASSLTSGGARETQYF. CDR3 sequence (DNA): TGCGCCAGCAGCTTGACCAGCGGGGGGGCACGTGAGACCCAGTACTTC. The chain has TRBV5-1 and TRBJ2-5, with 10 bases identical to TRBD2. Germline assignment: CDR1 SGHRS and CDR2 YFSETQ. The CDR3 covers 16 residues. J gave up 5 bases and V 1 base, and 8 bases lay outside the gene matches.

The table lists this clone with a few counts. The V gene is TRBV5-1, the J gene TRBJ1-1, with D unresolved. V was pared by 4 bases and J by 1 base, with 11 bases between. Germline-derived CDR1 and CDR2 are SGHRS and YFSETQ. The CDR3 length is 14 residues. The CDR3 nucleotides read TGCGCCAGCAGCCTCCAAGCCTCGAACACTGAAGCTTTCTTT. Translated, it gives CASSLQASNTEAFF.

This rearrangement joins TRBV2 to TRBJ1-2; 11 nucleotides agree with TRBD1. The trim removed 6 bases at V and 8 bases at J, leaving 5 bases unmatched. Germline values: CDR1 SNHLY, CDR2 FYNNEI. The CDR3 totals 13 residues. CDR3 residues: CASSGTGGDGYTF. The CDR3 region has the DNA TGTGCCAGCAGCGGGACAGGGGGAGACGGCTACACCTTC.

The chain employs TRBV7-2 and TRBJ1-2, with D maybe TRBD1 (6 bases). V lost 4 bases to trimming and J lost 5 bases, with 14 bases between them. Germline V lookup: CDR1 SGHTA, CDR2 FQGNSA. This CDR3 region has 14 residues. The CDR3 DNA reads as TGTGCCAGCAGCTCCCTGACAGGAGAATATGGCTACACCTTC. This gives the protein CASSSLTGEYGYTF.

The chain couples TRBV10-2 to TRBJ2-3; 10 nucleotides match TRBD2. Trimming removed 6 bases from V and 3 bases from J; junction bases left unmatched: 9. There are 16 residues in the CDR3. CDR1 and CDR2 (germline): WSHSY, SAAADI. This CDR3 reads CASRSSSGSSTDTQYF. Here the CDR3 DNA reads TGCGCCAGCAGATCCTCTAGCGGGAGTAGTACAGATACGCAGTATTTT.